Listed below are T cell receptor beta chains from one sample, sequenced in a study of cytomegalovirus exposure and HLA in healthy donors. The protocol was immunoSEQ multiplex PCR, while the TCRdb copy is restricted to in-frame clones and leaves out a portion. The table includes 250,000 to 350,000 clones, about 90% detected once. The sequenced sample was PBMCs. The origin of the receptors is a woman younger than 35 in good health and CMV-seronegative. Both conserved end residues are part of each CDR3. The order of the fields is J gene, V gene, D gene, clone size, CDR3 DNA, CDR3 protein. D genes are given only for firm matches. Not all rows give a size; the values are once, few, many and, for expanded clones, a class.

J: TRBJ2-1; V: TRBV12-5; D: TRBD2; size: .; DNA: TGTGCTAGTGGTTTGGTAAGGGGCGGGGGGGCCCTTTCCTCCTACAATGAGCAGTTCTTC; CDR3: CASGLVRGGGALSSYNEQFF
J: TRBJ1-5; V: TRBV5-4; D: TRBD1; size: .; DNA: TGTGCCAGCAGCTTAGGACAGGGAAGCAATCAGCCCCAGCATTTT; CDR3: CASSLGQGSNQPQHF
J: TRBJ2-1; V: TRBV7-6; D: TRBD2; size: .; DNA: TGTGCCAGCAGCGAGGGACTAGCGGGGGGGCTGCCCGACAATGAGCAGTTCTTC; CDR3: CASSEGLAGGLPDNEQFF
J: TRBJ2-2; V: TRBV9; D: .; size: once; DNA: TGTGCCAGCAGCCTCGAACAGGGATTCGGGGAGCTGTTTTTT; CDR3: CASSLEQGFGELFF
J: TRBJ2-7; V: TRBV7-8; D: .; size: .; DNA: TGTGCCAGCAGCTTGGTTGGAGCCGGCTACGAGCAGTACTTC; CDR3: CASSLVGAGYEQYF
J: TRBJ1-4; V: TRBV27; D: .; size: .; DNA: TGTGCCAGCAGTCCACGCCCGGCCTGGGAGGGAGAAAAACTGTTTTTT; CDR3: CASSPRPAWEGEKLFF
J: TRBJ1-2; V: TRBV6-5; D: .; size: few; DNA: TGTGCCAGCAGTTACTCGTTCTCTGGTGGGCATGGCTACACCTTC; CDR3: CASSYSFSGGHGYTF
J: TRBJ1-6; V: TRBV30; D: .; size: .; DNA: TGTGCCTGGAGAGCCGCGAGCTCCTATAATTCACCCCTCCACTTT; CDR3: CAWRAASSYNSPLHF
J: TRBJ2-5; V: TRBV9; D: .; size: once; DNA: TGTGCCAGCAGCGTAGGTCCGACTACCCTGAATGCAGAGGCCCAGTACTTC; CDR3: CASSVGPTTLNAEAQYF
J: TRBJ1-1; V: TRBV5-1; D: TRBD1; size: once; DNA: TGCGCCAGCAGCTTGGCCGAGGTTGGGACAGGTGAAGCTTTCTTT; CDR3: CASSLAEVGTGEAFF
J: TRBJ2-7; V: TRBV7-6; D: TRBD2; size: .; DNA: TGTGCCAGCAGCCAAGGACTAGCTCCTGGCTACGAGCAGTACTTC; CDR3: CASSQGLAPGYEQYF
J: TRBJ2-1; V: TRBV7-9; D: .; size: .; DNA: TGTGCCAGCAGCCACCCGAAGAGTGAGCAGTTCTTC; CDR3: CASSHPKSEQFF
J: TRBJ2-3; V: TRBV5-1; D: .; size: .; DNA: TGCGCCAGCAGCCGCTGGGTGGAGACAGATACGCAGTATTTT; CDR3: CASSRWVETDTQYF
J: TRBJ1-1; V: TRBV6-5; D: .; size: once; DNA: TGTGCCAGCGAGGGGAACACTGAAGCTTTCTTT; CDR3: CASEGNTEAFF
J: TRBJ1-1; V: TRBV4-2; D: TRBD1; size: .; DNA: TGTGCCAGCAGCCGTCACAGGGGGAACACTGAAGCTTTCTTT; CDR3: CASSRHRGNTEAFF
J: TRBJ2-3; V: TRBV2; D: TRBD2; size: .; DNA: TGTGCCAGCAGTGAGGCGGGACTAGCGGGCACAGATACGCAGTATTTT; CDR3: CASSEAGLAGTDTQYF
J: TRBJ1-3; V: TRBV10-1; D: .; size: .; DNA: TGCGCCAGCAGTGAATCGGGCTCTGGAAACACCATATATTTT; CDR3: CASSESGSGNTIYF
J: TRBJ1-1; V: TRBV7-9; D: .; size: .; DNA: TGTGCCAGCAGCTTCTCAGGGATTGAAGCTTTCTTT; CDR3: CASSFSGIEAFF
J: TRBJ1-1; V: TRBV9; D: .; size: .; DNA: TGTGCCAGCAGCGTAGGACAGGTCGGGTTAGCTTTCTTT; CDR3: CASSVGQVGLAFF
J: TRBJ2-7; V: TRBV9; D: TRBD2; size: .; DNA: TGTGCCAGCAGCGTAGGGCCAGCGGGGACCTACGAGCAGTACTTC; CDR3: CASSVGPAGTYEQYF
J: TRBJ2-1; V: TRBV25-1; D: TRBD2; size: .; DNA: TGTGCCAGCAGTGACACAACGGGACTAGCCTCCTACAATGAGCAGTTCTTC; CDR3: CASSDTTGLASYNEQFF
J: TRBJ2-2; V: TRBV5-1; D: .; size: .; DNA: TGCGCCAGCAGCTTAGAGGGTACGAACACCGGGGAGCTGTTTTTT; CDR3: CASSLEGTNTGELFF
J: TRBJ2-3; V: TRBV4-2; D: .; size: .; DNA: TGTGCCAGCAGCCAAGAGTTTGCGGGAGATACGCAGTATTTT; CDR3: CASSQEFAGDTQYF
J: TRBJ1-5; V: TRBV2; D: .; size: .; DNA: TGTGCCAGCAGTGTTTCCGACACTGGGTATGGGCCCCAGCATTTT; CDR3: CASSVSDTGYGPQHF
J: TRBJ2-1; V: TRBV6-5; D: .; size: once; DNA: TGTGCCAGCAGTTACAATGAAGGGAGGAATGAGCAGTTCTTC; CDR3: CASSYNEGRNEQFF
J: TRBJ1-3; V: TRBV6-5; D: .; size: .; DNA: TGTGCCAGCACTAGGGGCGGGGGAAGAGGAAACACCATATATTTT; CDR3: CASTRGGGRGNTIYF
J: TRBJ1-4; V: TRBV29-1; D: .; size: .; DNA: TGCAGCGTTGTTGTTTCCGGTAGAAAGGAAAAACTGTTTTTT; CDR3: CSVVVSGRKEKLFF
J: TRBJ2-3; V: TRBV9; D: .; size: .; DNA: TGTGCGGCCGGGGGTGGGGGTAGCACAGATACGCAGTATTTT; CDR3: CAAGGGGSTDTQYF
J: TRBJ2-1; V: TRBV10-1; D: .; size: .; DNA: TGCGCCAGCAGTGGAGCAGGGAATGAGCAGTTCTTC; CDR3: CASSGAGNEQFF
J: TRBJ2-1; V: TRBV2; D: .; size: .; DNA: TGTGCCGGGCTGGTGTACAATGAGCAGTTCTTC; CDR3: CAGLVYNEQFF
J: TRBJ2-1; V: TRBV4-1; D: TRBD1; size: .; DNA: TGCGCCAGCAGCCAAGGAGGGACAGCAGACAATGAGCAGTTCTTC; CDR3: CASSQGGTADNEQFF
J: TRBJ2-2; V: TRBV5-1; D: .; size: .; DNA: TGCGCCAGCAGCTCCGCGGGGCCAACGAACACCGGGGAGCTGTTTTTT; CDR3: CASSSAGPTNTGELFF
J: TRBJ1-1; V: TRBV7-2; D: TRBD1; size: .; DNA: TGTGCCAGCAGCTTTGACAGGGACTACACTGAAGCTTTCTTT; CDR3: CASSFDRDYTEAFF
J: TRBJ2-7; V: TRBV7-9; D: .; size: .; DNA: TGTGCCAGCAGCGTTCCGGGAACCCTAGCCGAGCAGTACTTC; CDR3: CASSVPGTLAEQYF
J: TRBJ1-5; V: TRBV5-1; D: TRBD1; size: .; DNA: TGCGCCAGCAGCTTGGGGACAGGAAACAATCAGCCCCAGCATTTT; CDR3: CASSLGTGNNQPQHF
J: TRBJ1-1; V: TRBV9; D: .; size: .; DNA: TGTGCCAGCAGCGTAGGCACAGAGAACACTGAAGCTTTCTTT; CDR3: CASSVGTENTEAFF
J: TRBJ2-3; V: TRBV6-4; D: TRBD2; size: .; DNA: TGTGCCAGCAGGGGTGGCGGGGGACGGGTAGATACGCAGTATTTT; CDR3: CASRGGGGRVDTQYF
J: TRBJ2-3; V: TRBV4-1; D: TRBD1; size: .; DNA: TGCGCCAGCAGCGAGAGAACAGGGGGTGTTGGCACAGATACGCAGTATTTT; CDR3: CASSERTGGVGTDTQYF
J: TRBJ2-1; V: TRBV13; D: .; size: .; DNA: TGTGCCAGCAGCTTGACCAAGCGCAATGAGCAGTTCTTC; CDR3: CASSLTKRNEQFF
J: TRBJ1-2; V: TRBV9; D: .; size: .; DNA: TGTGCCAGCAGCGTAGAGTGGGGAGCTAACTATGGCTACACCTTC; CDR3: CASSVEWGANYGYTF
J: TRBJ2-3; V: TRBV6-4; D: TRBD2; size: few; DNA: TGTGCCAGCAGTGACGGCCTTCTAGGCGGGGGAGATACGCAGTATTTT; CDR3: CASSDGLLGGGDTQYF
J: TRBJ1-2; V: TRBV19; D: .; size: .; DNA: TGTGCCAGTAGTATTGATTGGTTGGCTGGCTACACCTTC; CDR3: CASSIDWLAGYTF
J: TRBJ2-2; V: TRBV5-1; D: .; size: .; DNA: TGCGCCAGCAGCTTGGAGCGAGGGTTGGACACCGGGGAGCTGTTTTTT; CDR3: CASSLERGLDTGELFF
J: TRBJ2-7; V: TRBV5-3; D: TRBD1; size: .; DNA: TGTGCCAGAAGTTCTCGGACAGGAGCCTCCTACGAGCAGTACTTC; CDR3: CARSSRTGASYEQYF
J: TRBJ1-1; V: TRBV9; D: .; size: .; DNA: TGTGCCAGCAGCGTAGAGGAGGGGAGGAGGGAAGGAAGCGGGTCTGAAGCTTTCTTT; CDR3: CASSVEEGRREGSGSEAFF
J: TRBJ2-5; V: TRBV5-1; D: .; size: .; DNA: TGCGCCAGCAGCTTGACGTCCGGTCAGGAATTGGAGACCCAGTACTTC; CDR3: CASSLTSGQELETQYF
J: TRBJ1-1; V: TRBV19; D: .; size: few; DNA: TGTGCCAGTAGTATAGGGGGGCTGAACACTGAAGCTTTCTTT; CDR3: CASSIGGLNTEAFF